This T cell receptor beta chain was profiled in a study of blood T cell repertoires in COVID-19. At the level of the study: PBMCs, B-cell-depleted T cells, or T cells were the source of the cDNA or gDNA that made up the material.

Authors' processing steps: Estimation of nucleated cell counts was performed using reference gene primer amplification. TCRdb's copy holds only in-frame clones and misses some; the assay was immunoSEQ multiplex PCR. The D gene and trimming were derived from the DNA, and the V and J assignments and clone size from that table. The sample lists fewer than 140,000 clones, approximately 80% occurring once. The germline V gene has CDR1 MNHEY and CDR2 SVGAGI. V shed 0 bases and J shed 1 base, with 6 bases lying between them. CDR3 length: 14 amino acids. This TCR came from a woman aged 60-75 years with acute or convalescent COVID-19. The chain is built from TRBV6-5 and TRBJ1-1; D not certain. Sample: peripheral blood. CDR3 region: CASSYSSANTEAFF. The CDR3 coding sequence is TGTGCCAGCAGTTACTCGAGTGCGAACACTGAAGCTTTCTTT.